Detailed here is one TCR beta chain. Its antigen is unidentified. Germline V gives CDR1 KGHSH, CDR2 LQKENI. There are 15 residues in the CDR3. This sample was taken from a study of CD8 T cells in cerebrospinal fluid in Alzheimer's disease. Every participant was in good physical condition without acute infectious disease. Study-wide points: The largest CSF clone was proportionally bigger in mild cognitive impairment or Alzheimer's disease than controls.

One entry per CDR3 protein, without DNA, is what TCRdb gives after re-calling the 10x single-cell sequencing reads. This repertoire includes under 2,000 distinct CDR3 sequences. The chain joins TRBV18 to TRBJ1-1. The origin of this receptor is a human donor with mild cognitive impairment. Sequenced: cerebrospinal fluid. This CDR3 is CASSPSEGSGTEAFF.